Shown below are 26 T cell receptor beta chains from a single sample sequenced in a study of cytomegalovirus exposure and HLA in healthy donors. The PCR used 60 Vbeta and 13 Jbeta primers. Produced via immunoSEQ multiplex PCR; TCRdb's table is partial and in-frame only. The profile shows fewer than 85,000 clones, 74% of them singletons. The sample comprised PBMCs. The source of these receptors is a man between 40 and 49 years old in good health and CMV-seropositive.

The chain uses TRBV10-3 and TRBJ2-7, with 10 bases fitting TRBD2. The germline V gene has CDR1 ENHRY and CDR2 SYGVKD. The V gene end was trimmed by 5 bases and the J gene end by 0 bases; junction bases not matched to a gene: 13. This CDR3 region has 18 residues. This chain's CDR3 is CAISSVGGGLAVSYEQYF. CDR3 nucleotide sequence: TGTGCCATCAGTAGTGTGGGGGGAGGACTAGCGGTCTCCTACGAGCAGTACTTC.

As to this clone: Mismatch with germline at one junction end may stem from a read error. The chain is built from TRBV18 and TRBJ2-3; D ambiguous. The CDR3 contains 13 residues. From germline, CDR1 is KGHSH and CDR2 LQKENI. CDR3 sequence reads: CASSPLDGPPDPF. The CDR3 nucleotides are TGTGCCAGCTCACCTCTCGATGGCCCGCCCGATCCTTTT.

The CDR3 is CASSILQGAYGYTF. In DNA form, the CDR3 reads TGTGCCAGCAGTATACTACAGGGGGCGTATGGCTACACCTTC. The V and J genes are TRBV28 and TRBJ1-2; 9 bases align to TRBD1. The CDR3 runs 14 residues. The trim removed 5 bases at V and 5 bases at J, leaving 6 bases unmatched. The germline gives CDR1 MDHEN, CDR2 SYDVKM.

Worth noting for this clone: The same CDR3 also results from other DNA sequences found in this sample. CDR3 nucleotide sequence: TGTGCCAGCAGCGTAGATTCGGGCAATCAGCCCCAGCATTTT. Translating it yields CASSVDSGNQPQHF. The chain uses TRBV9 and TRBJ1-5, with D unresolved. The germline V gene encodes CDR1 SGDLS and CDR2 YYNGEE. The V gene lost 0 bases and the J gene lost 2 bases, with 6 bases spanning the gap. The CDR3 has 14 amino acids.

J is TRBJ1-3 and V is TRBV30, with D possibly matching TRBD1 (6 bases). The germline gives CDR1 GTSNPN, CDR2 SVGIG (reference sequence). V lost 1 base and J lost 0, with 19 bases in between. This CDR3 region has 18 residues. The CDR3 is CAWSGDTPSSNSGNTIYF. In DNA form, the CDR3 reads TGTGCCTGGAGTGGGGACACACCATCTTCCAACTCTGGAAACACCATATATTTT.

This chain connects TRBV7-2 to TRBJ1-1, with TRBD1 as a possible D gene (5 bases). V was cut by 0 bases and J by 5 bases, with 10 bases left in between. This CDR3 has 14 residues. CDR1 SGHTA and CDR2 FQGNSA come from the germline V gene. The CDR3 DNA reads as TGTGCCAGCAGCTTAGCGGGGGAGGGGACTGAAGCTTTCTTT. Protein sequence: CASSLAGEGTEAFF.

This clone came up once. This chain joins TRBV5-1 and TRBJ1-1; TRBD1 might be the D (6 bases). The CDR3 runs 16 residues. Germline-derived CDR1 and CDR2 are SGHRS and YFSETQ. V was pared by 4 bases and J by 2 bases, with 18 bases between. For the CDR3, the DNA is TGCGCCAGCAGCCCTAGAGTGACAGGAGTCAACACTGAAGCTTTCTTT. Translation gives CASSPRVTGVNTEAFF.

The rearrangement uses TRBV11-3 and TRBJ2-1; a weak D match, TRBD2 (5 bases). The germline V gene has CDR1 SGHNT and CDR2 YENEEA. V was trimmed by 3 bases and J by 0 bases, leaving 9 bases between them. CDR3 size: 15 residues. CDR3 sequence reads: CASSLDSLSYNEQFF. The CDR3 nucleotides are TGTGCCAGCAGCTTGGACTCCCTCTCCTACAATGAGCAGTTCTTC.

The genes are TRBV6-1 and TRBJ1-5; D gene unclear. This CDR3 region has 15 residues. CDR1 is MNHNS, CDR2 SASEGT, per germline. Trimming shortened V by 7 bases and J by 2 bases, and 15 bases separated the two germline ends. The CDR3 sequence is CASTGRERGNQPQHF. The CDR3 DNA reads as TGTGCCAGCACAGGACGGGAGAGGGGCAATCAGCCCCAGCATTTT.

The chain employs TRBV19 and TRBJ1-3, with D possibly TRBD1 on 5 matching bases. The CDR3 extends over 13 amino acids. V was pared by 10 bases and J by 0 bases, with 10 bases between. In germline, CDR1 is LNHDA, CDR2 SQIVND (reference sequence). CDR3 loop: CATRGFSGNTIYF. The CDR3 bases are TGTGCCACCCGGGGGTTCTCTGGAAACACCATATATTTT. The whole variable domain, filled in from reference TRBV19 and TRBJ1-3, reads DGGITQSPKYLFRKEGQNVTLSCEQNLNHDAMYWYRQDPGQGLRLIYYSQIVNDFQKGDIAEGYSVSREKKESFPLTVTSAQKNPTAFYLCATRGFSGNTIYFGEGSWLTVV.

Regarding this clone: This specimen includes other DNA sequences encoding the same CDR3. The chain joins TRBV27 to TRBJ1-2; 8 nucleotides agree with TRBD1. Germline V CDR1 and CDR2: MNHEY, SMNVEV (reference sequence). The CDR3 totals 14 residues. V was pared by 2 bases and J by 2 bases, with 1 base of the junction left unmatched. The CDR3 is CASSLQGANYGYTF. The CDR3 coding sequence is TGTGCCAGCAGTTTACAGGGGGCAAACTATGGCTACACCTTC.

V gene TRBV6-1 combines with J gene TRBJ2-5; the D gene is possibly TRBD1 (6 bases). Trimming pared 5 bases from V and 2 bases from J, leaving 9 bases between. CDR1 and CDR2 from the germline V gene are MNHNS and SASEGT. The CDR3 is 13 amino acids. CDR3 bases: TGTGCCAGCAGTCGACAGGAACAAGAGACCCAGTACTTC. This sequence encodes CASSRQEQETQYF.

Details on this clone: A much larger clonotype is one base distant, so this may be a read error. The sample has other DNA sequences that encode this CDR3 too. The CDR3 nucleotides are TGTGCCAGCAGCGCCGGGACTAGCGACACCGGGGAGCTGTTTTTT. This gives the protein CASSAGTSDTGELFF. The chain joins TRBV7-9 to TRBJ2-2, with 10 positions matching TRBD2. The V gene end was trimmed by 5 bases and the J gene end by 3 bases; junction bases not matched to a gene: 3. Germline V gene data show CDR1 as SEHNR and CDR2 as FQNEAQ (reference sequence). The CDR3 spans 15 residues. Filled out from reference TRBV7-9 and TRBJ2-2, the complete variable domain reads DTGVSQNPRHKITKRGQNVTFRCDPISEHNRLYWYRQTLGQGPEFLTYFQNEAQLEKSRLLSDRFSAERPKGSFSTLEIQRTEQGDSAMYLCASSAGTSDTGELFFGEGSRLTVL.

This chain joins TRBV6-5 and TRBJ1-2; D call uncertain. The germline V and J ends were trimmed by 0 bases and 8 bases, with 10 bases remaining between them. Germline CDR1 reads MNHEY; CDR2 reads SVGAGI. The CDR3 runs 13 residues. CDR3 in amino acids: CASSYSSHSGYTF. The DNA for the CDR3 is TGTGCCAGCAGTTACTCGAGTCATAGCGGCTACACCTTC.

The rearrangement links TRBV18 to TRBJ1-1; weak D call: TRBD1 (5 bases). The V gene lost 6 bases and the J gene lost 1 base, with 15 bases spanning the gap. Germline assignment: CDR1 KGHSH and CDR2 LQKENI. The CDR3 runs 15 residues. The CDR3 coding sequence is TGTGCCAGCTCGCCCCCTGGGGGGAGGAACACTGAAGCTTTCTTT. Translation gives CASSPPGGRNTEAFF.

The CDR3 DNA is TGTGCCAGCAGCTTGGGAGGGGGGGACTACGAGCAGTACTTC. Translation: CASSLGGGDYEQYF. The chain employs TRBV5-4 and TRBJ2-7, with D perhaps TRBD2 (7 bases). V was pared by 0 bases and J by 3 bases, with 10 bases between. Germline-derived CDR1 and CDR2 are SGHNT and YYREEE (reference sequence). The CDR3 sequence is 14 residues long.

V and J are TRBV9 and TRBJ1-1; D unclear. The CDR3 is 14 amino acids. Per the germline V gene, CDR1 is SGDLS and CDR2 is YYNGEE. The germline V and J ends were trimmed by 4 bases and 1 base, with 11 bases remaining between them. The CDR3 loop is CASSLGRANTEAFF. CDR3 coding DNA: TGTGCCAGCAGCCTCGGGAGGGCGAACACTGAAGCTTTCTTT.

The CDR3 region has the DNA TGTGCCAGCAGCTTGGGCGACAGCAACTATGGCTACACCTTC. Protein sequence: CASSLGDSNYGYTF. The chain combines TRBV5-6 with TRBJ1-2; maybe TRBD1 (5 bases). V was cut by 0 bases and J by 2 bases, with 8 bases left in between. Germline CDR1 is SGHDT and CDR2 is YYEEEE. There are 14 residues in the CDR3.

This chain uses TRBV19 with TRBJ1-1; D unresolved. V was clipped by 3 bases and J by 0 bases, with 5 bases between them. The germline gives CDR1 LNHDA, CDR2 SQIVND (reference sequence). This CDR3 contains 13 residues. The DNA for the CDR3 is TGTGCCAGTAGTATGGGCCTGAACACTGAAGCTTTCTTT. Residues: CASSMGLNTEAFF.

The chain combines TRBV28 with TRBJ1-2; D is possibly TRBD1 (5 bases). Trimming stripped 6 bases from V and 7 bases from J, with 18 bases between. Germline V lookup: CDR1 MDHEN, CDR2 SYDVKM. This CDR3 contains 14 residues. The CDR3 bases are TGTGCCAGCAGCCCCGCTCTAGGGGCTGGTGGCTACACCTTC. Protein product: CASSPALGAGGYTF.

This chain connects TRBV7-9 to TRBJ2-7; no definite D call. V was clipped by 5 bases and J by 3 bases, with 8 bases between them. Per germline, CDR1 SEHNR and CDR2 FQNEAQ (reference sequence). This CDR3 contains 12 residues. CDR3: CASSARIYEQYF. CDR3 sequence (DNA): TGTGCCAGCAGCGCTAGAATCTACGAGCAGTACTTC.

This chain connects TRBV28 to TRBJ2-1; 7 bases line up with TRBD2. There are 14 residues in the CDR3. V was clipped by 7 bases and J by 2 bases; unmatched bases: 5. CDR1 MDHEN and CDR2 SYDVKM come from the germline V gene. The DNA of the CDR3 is TGTGCCAGCAATCCTAGCGGAGCCTACAATGAGCAGTTCTTC. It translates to CASNPSGAYNEQFF.

The CDR3 reads CASRYLGGNEQFF. The DNA of the CDR3 is TGTGCCAGCAGGTACCTAGGGGGCAATGAGCAGTTCTTC. This chain uses TRBV2 with TRBJ2-1; the D gene is possibly TRBD1 (6 bases). Germline loops: CDR1 SNHLY, CDR2 FYNNEI. Trimming pared 6 bases from V and 6 bases from J, leaving 12 bases between. The CDR3 length is 13 residues.

CDR3 in DNA: TGCGCCAGCAGCCCCCCGGAGGCGGGGGGGGAGACCCAGTACTTC. It codes for CASSPPEAGGETQYF. The genes are TRBV5-1 and TRBJ2-5, with 9 bases that match TRBD2. V trimming: 4 bases; J trimming: 5 bases; junction bases outside the gene matches: 9. Germline V lookup: CDR1 SGHRS, CDR2 YFSETQ. CDR3 length: 15 residues.

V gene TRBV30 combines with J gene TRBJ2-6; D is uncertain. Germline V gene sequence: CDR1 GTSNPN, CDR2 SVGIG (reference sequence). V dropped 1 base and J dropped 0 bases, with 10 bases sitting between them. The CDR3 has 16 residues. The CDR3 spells CAWSALGHSGANVLTF. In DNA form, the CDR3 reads TGTGCCTGGAGTGCCCTAGGCCACTCTGGGGCCAACGTCCTGACTTTC. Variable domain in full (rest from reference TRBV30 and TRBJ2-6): SQTIHQWPATLVQPVGSPLSLECTVEGTSNPNLYWYRQAAGRGLQLLFYSVGIGQISSEVPQNLSASRPQDRQFILSSKKLLLSDSGFYLCAWSALGHSGANVLTFGAGSRLTVL.

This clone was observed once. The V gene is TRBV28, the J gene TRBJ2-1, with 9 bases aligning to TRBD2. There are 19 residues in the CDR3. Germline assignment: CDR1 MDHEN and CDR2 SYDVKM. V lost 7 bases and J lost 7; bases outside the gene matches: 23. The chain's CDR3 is CASIHRPNRGLAFWNEQFF. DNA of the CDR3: TGTGCCAGCATCCACCGCCCCAATAGGGGACTAGCTTTTTGGAATGAGCAGTTCTTC.